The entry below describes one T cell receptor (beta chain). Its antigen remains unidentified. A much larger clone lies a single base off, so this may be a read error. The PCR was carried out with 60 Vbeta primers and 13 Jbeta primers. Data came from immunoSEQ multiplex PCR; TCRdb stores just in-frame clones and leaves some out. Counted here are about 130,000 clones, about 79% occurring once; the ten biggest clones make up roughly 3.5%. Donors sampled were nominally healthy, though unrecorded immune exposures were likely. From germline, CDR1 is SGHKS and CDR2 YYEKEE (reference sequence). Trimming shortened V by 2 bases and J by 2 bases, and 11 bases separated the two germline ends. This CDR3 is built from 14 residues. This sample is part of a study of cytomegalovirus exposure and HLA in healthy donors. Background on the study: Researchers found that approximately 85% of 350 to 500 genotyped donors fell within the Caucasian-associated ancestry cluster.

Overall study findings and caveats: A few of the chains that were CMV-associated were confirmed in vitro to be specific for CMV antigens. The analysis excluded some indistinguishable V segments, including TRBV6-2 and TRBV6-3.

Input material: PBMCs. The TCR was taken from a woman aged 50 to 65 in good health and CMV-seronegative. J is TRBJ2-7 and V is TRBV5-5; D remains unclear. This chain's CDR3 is CASSLGSDTYEQYF. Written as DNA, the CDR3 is TGTGCCAGCAGCTTAGGTTCAGACACCTACGAGCAGTACTTC. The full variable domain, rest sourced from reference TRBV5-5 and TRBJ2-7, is DAGVTQSPTHLIKTRGQQVTLRCSPISGHKSVSWYQQVLGQGPQFIFQYYEKEERGRGNFPDRFSARQFPNYSSELNVNALLLGDSALYLCASSLGSDTYEQYFGPGTRLTVT.